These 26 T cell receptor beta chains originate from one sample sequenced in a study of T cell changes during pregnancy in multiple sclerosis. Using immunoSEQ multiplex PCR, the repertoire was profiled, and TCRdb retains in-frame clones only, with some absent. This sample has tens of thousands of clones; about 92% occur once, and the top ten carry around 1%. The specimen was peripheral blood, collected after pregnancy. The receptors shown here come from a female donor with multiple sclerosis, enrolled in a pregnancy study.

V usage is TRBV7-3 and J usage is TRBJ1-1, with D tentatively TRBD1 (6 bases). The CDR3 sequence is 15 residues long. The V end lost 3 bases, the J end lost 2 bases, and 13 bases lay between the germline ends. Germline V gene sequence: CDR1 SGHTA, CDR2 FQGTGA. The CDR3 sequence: CASSFSGQPNTEAFF. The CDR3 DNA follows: TGTGCCAGCAGCTTCTCAGGACAGCCAAACACTGAAGCTTTCTTT.

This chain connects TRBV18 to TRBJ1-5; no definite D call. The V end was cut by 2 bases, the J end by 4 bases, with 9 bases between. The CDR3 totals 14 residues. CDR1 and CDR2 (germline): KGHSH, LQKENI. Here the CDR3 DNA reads TGTGCCAGCTCACCAAGTGGCCATAATCAGCCCCAGCATTTT. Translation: CASSPSGHNQPQHF.

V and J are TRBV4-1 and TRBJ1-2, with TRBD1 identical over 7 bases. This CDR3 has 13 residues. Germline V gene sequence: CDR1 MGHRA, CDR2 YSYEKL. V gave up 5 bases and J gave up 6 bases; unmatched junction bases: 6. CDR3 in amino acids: CASSNDRADGYTF. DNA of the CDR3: TGCGCCAGCAGCAACGACAGGGCGGATGGCTACACCTTC.

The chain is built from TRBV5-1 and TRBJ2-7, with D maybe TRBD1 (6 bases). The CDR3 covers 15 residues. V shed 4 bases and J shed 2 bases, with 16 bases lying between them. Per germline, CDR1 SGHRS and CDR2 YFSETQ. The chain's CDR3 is CASSLQGMMTYEQYF. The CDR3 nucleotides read TGCGCCAGCAGCCTCCAGGGGATGATGACCTACGAGCAGTACTTC.

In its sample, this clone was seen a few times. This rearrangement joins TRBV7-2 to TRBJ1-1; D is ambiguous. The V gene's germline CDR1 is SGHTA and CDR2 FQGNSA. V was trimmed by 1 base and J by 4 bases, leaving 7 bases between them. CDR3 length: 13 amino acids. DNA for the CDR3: TGTGCCAGCAGCTTAGGAGGGCCCACTGAAGCTTTCTTT. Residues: CASSLGGPTEAFF.

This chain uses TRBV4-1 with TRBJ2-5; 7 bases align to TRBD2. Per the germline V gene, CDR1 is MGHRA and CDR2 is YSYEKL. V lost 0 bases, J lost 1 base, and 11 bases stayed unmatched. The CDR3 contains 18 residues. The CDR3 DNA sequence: TGCGCCAGCAGCCAAGAGGATTGGCGGGGGTCGCCCCAAGAGACCCAGTACTTC. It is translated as CASSQEDWRGSPQETQYF.

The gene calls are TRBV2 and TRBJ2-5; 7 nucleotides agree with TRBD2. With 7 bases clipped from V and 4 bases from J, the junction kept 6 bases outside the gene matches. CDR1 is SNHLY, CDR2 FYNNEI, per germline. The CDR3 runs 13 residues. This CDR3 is CASIAGWRETQYF. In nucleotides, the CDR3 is TGTGCCAGCATAGCGGGTTGGAGAGAGACCCAGTACTTC.

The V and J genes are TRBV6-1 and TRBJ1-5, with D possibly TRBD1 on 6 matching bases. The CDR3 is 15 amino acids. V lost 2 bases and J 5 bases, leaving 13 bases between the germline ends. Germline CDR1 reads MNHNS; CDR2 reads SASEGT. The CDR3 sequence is CASSEIPQGYQPQHF. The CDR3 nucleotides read TGTGCCAGCAGTGAAATCCCACAGGGCTATCAGCCCCAGCATTTT.

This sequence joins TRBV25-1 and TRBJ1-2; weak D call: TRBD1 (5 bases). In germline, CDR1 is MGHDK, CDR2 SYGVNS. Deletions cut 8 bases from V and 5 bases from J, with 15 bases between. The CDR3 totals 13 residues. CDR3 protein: CASQITGLYGYTF. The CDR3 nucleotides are TGTGCCAGCCAAATTACGGGACTTTATGGCTACACCTTC.

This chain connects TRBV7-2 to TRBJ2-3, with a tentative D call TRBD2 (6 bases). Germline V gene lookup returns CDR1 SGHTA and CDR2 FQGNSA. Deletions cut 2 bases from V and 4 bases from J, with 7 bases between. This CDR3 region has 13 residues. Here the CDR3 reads CASSLREADTQYF. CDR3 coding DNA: TGTGCCAGCAGCTTAAGGGAGGCAGATACGCAGTATTTT.

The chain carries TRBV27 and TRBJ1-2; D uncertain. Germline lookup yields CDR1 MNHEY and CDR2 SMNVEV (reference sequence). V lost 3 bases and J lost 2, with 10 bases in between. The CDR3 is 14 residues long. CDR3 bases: TGTGCCAGCAGTTTTAACATATTAAACTATGGCTACACCTTC. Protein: CASSFNILNYGYTF.

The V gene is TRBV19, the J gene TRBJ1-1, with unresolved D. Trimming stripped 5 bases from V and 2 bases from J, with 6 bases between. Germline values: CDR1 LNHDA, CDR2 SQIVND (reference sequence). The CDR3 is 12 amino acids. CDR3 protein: CASSSTNTEAFF. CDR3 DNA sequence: TGTGCCAGTAGTTCGACAAACACTGAAGCTTTCTTT.

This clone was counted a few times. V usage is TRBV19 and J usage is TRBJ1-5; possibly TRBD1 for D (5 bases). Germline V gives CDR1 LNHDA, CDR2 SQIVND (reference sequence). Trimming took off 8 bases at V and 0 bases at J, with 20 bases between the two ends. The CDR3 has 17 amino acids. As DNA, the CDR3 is TGTGCCAGTCAGGGTCGCCCGACTCGGTATAGCAATCAGCCCCAGCATTTT. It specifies CASQGRPTRYSNQPQHF. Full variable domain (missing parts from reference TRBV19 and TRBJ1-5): DGGITQSPKYLFRKEGQNVTLSCEQNLNHDAMYWYRQDPGQGLRLIYYSQIVNDFQKGDIAEGYSVSREKKESFPLTVTSAQKNPTAFYLCASQGRPTRYSNQPQHFGDGTRLSIL.

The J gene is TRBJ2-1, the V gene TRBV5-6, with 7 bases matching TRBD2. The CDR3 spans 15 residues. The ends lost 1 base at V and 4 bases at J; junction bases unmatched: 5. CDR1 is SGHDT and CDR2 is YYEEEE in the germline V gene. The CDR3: CASSLSGGGYNEQFF. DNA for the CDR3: TGTGCCAGCAGCTTGTCTGGGGGAGGGTACAATGAGCAGTTCTTC.

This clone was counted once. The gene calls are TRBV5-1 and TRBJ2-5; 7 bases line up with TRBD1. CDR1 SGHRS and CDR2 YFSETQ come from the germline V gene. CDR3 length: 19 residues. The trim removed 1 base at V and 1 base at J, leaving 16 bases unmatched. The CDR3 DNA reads TGCGCCAGCAGCTTGCAACCCGTCACGGGACAGACCTTCCAAGAGACCCAGTACTTC. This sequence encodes CASSLQPVTGQTFQETQYF.

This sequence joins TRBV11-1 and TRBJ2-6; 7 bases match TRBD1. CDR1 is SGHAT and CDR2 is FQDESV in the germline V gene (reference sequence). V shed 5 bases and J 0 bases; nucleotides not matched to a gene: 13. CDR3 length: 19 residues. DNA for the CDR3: TGTGCCAGCAGCAAGCCGGGACAGCTACGCCTCTCTGGGGCCAACGTCCTGACTTTC. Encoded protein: CASSKPGQLRLSGANVLTF.

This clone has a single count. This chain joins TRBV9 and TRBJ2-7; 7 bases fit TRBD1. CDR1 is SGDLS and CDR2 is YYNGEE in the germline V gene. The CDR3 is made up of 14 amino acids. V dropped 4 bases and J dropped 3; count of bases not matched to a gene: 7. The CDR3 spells CASSLRQGNYEQYF. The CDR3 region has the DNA TGTGCCAGCAGCCTCCGACAGGGCAACTACGAGCAGTACTTC.

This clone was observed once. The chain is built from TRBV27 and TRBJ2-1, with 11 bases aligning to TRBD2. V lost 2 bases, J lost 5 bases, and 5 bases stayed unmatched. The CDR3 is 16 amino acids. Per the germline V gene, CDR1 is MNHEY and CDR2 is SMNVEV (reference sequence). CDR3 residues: CASSLLLAGAHNEQFF. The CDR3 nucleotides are TGTGCCAGCAGTTTACTACTAGCGGGGGCACACAATGAGCAGTTCTTC.

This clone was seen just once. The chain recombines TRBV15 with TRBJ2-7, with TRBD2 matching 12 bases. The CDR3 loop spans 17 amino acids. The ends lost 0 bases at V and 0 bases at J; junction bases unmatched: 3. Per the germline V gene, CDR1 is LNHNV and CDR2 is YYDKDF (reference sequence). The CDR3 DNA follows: TGTGCCACCAGCAGAGATCTGACTAGCGGGGGCTCCTACGAGCAGTACTTC. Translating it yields CATSRDLTSGGSYEQYF.

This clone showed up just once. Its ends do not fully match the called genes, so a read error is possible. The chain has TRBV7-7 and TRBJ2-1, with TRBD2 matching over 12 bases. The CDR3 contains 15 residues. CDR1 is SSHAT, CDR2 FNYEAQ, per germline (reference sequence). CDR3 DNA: TGTGCTAGCAGCGGGGGACTAGCGGGCCGGGATGAGCAGTTCTTC. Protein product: CASSGGLAGRDEQFF.

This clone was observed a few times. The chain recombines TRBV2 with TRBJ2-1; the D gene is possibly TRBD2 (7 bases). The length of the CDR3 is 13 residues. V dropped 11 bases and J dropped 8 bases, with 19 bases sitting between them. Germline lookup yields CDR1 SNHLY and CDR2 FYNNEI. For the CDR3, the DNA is TGTGCCTCCAAGGGGGGGTATTTTTATGAGCAGTTCTTC. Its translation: CASKGGYFYEQFF.

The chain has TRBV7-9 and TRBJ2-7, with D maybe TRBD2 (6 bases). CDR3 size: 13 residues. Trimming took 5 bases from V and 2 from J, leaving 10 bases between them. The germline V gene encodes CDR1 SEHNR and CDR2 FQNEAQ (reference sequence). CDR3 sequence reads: CASSGRGAYEQYF. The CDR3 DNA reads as TGTGCCAGCAGCGGGCGGGGCGCCTACGAGCAGTACTTC.

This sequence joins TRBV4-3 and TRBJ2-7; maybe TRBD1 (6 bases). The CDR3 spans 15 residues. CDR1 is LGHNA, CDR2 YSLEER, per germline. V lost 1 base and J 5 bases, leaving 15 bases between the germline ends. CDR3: CASSQVGQGLNEQYF. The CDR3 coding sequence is TGCGCCAGCAGCCAAGTGGGCCAGGGGTTAAACGAGCAGTACTTC.

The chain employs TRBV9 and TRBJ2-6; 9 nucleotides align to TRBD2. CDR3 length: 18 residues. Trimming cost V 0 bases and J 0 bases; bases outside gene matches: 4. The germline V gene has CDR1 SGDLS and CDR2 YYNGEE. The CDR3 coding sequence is TGTGCCAGCAGCGTAGGGCTAGCGGGACCCTCTGGGGCCAACGTCCTGACTTTC. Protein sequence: CASSVGLAGPSGANVLTF. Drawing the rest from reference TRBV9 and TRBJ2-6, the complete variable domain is DSGVTQTPKHLITATGQRVTLRCSPRSGDLSVYWYQQSLDQGLQFLIQYYNGEERAKGNILERFSAQQFPDLHSELNLSSLELGDSALYFCASSVGLAGPSGANVLTFGAGSRLTVL.

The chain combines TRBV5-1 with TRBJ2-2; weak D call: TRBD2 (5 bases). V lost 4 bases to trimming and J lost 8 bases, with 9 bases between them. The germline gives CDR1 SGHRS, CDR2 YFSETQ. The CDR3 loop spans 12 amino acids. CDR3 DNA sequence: TGCGCCAGCAGCGTTTCGGGGGGGGAGCTGTTTTTT. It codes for CASSVSGGELFF.

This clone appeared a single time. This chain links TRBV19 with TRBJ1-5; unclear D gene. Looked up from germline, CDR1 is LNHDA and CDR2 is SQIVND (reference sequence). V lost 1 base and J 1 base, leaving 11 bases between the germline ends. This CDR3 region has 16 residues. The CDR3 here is CASSIGGVWSNQPQHF. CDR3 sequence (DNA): TGTGCCAGTAGTATAGGCGGTGTTTGGAGCAATCAGCCCCAGCATTTT.